A selection of T cell receptor beta chains follows, all from one sample in a study of OX40 agonist ivuxolimab in advanced cancers. Using immunoSEQ multiplex PCR, the repertoire was profiled, and TCRdb retains in-frame clones only, with some absent. This sample has tens of thousands of clones, with 88% found just once. The sequences come from CD4+ or CD8+ T cells sorted from blood, collected in a trial of the OX40 agonist ivuxolimab. The receptor source for this set is an adult with an advanced solid tumor such as melanoma, head and neck, liver or kidney cancer. The CDR3 runs from the conserved cysteine through the conserved F or W.

j_call: TRBJ1-2
v_call: TRBV11-3
cdr3_length: 15
cdr3_aa: CASSLDRPNNYGYTF

j_call: TRBJ2-6
v_call: TRBV18
cdr3_length: 15
cdr3_aa: CASSPRDSGANVLTF

j_call: TRBJ2-7
v_call: TRBV21-1
cdr3_length: 14
cdr3_aa: CASSFWGQDYEQYF

j_call: TRBJ1-5
v_call: TRBV28
cdr3_length: 14
cdr3_aa: CASSLNRAGQPQHF

j_call: TRBJ2-7
v_call: TRBV19
cdr3_length: 13
cdr3_aa: CASSVRGAYEQYF

j_call: TRBJ1-5
v_call: TRBV6-4
cdr3_length: 13
cdr3_aa: CASRTGDNQPQHF

j_call: TRBJ1-4
v_call: TRBV7-9
cdr3_length: 14
cdr3_aa: CASTQQGANEKLFF

j_call: TRBJ2-3
v_call: TRBV11-2
cdr3_length: 16
cdr3_aa: CASSLVVSPGTDTQYF

j_call: TRBJ1-2
v_call: TRBV6-5
cdr3_length: 14
cdr3_aa: CASSRDRVGYGYTF

j_call: TRBJ1-5
v_call: TRBV2
cdr3_length: 13
cdr3_aa: CASEQGSNQPQHF

j_call: TRBJ2-1
v_call: TRBV10-3
cdr3_length: 14
cdr3_aa: CAISLTSAQGEQFF

j_call: TRBJ2-7
v_call: TRBV18
cdr3_length: 14
cdr3_aa: CASSPRQGTYEQYF

j_call: TRBJ1-1
v_call: TRBV30
cdr3_length: 13
cdr3_aa: CAWSIQGGTEAFF

j_call: TRBJ2-5
v_call: TRBV6-5
cdr3_length: 13
cdr3_aa: CATQVGDKETQYF

j_call: TRBJ2-3
v_call: TRBV18
cdr3_length: 16
cdr3_aa: CASSPRGGLTTDTQYF

j_call: TRBJ2-7
v_call: TRBV6-1
cdr3_length: 19
cdr3_aa: CASSEIPSGLAGGSYEQYF

j_call: TRBJ2-6
v_call: TRBV19
cdr3_length: 14
cdr3_aa: CASKTLGGANVLTF

j_call: TRBJ1-3
v_call: TRBV11-3
cdr3_length: 15
cdr3_aa: CASSFMGSSGNTIYF

j_call: TRBJ1-6
v_call: TRBV10-3
cdr3_length: 15
cdr3_aa: CAISESGTGVSPLHF

j_call: TRBJ2-1
v_call: TRBV9
cdr3_length: 18
cdr3_aa: CASSKGLAGASSYNEQFF

j_call: TRBJ2-5
v_call: TRBV18
cdr3_length: 14
cdr3_aa: CASSPRAGAETQYF

j_call: TRBJ1-2
v_call: TRBV28
cdr3_length: 15
cdr3_aa: CASSQPGQGSYGYTF

j_call: TRBJ1-2
v_call: TRBV5-1
cdr3_length: 14
cdr3_aa: CASSLAATDYGYTF

j_call: TRBJ2-7
v_call: TRBV19
cdr3_length: 14
cdr3_aa: CASSIGDGRDEQYF

j_call: TRBJ2-1
v_call: TRBV6-1
cdr3_length: 15
cdr3_aa: CASRATYNFYNEQFF

j_call: TRBJ1-2
v_call: TRBV6-6
cdr3_length: 12
cdr3_aa: CASSKQGDGYTF

j_call: TRBJ2-1
v_call: TRBV4-1
cdr3_length: 14
cdr3_aa: CASSLGLGHNEQFF

j_call: TRBJ2-5
v_call: TRBV29-1
cdr3_length: 14
cdr3_aa: CSVLPGGIQETQYF

j_call: TRBJ2-1
v_call: TRBV6-1
cdr3_length: 14
cdr3_aa: CASSDRGKNNEQFF

j_call: TRBJ2-7
v_call: TRBV19
cdr3_length: 13
cdr3_aa: CASSARSGPEQYF

j_call: TRBJ1-1
v_call: TRBV28
cdr3_length: 12
cdr3_aa: CASSLFGKEAFF

j_call: TRBJ2-5
v_call: TRBV2
cdr3_length: 14
cdr3_aa: CASSGDRTGETQYF

j_call: TRBJ2-5
v_call: TRBV5-6
cdr3_length: 16
cdr3_aa: CASSLKRGTDQETQYF

j_call: TRBJ2-2
v_call: TRBV18
cdr3_length: 15
cdr3_aa: CASSRSSGRTGELFF

j_call: TRBJ2-3
v_call: TRBV10-2
cdr3_length: 12
cdr3_aa: CASSEITDTQYF

j_call: TRBJ2-3
v_call: TRBV27
cdr3_length: 11
cdr3_aa: CASSWTDTQYF

j_call: TRBJ2-5
v_call: TRBV5-1
cdr3_length: 15
cdr3_aa: CASSPGLAVWETQYF

j_call: TRBJ2-2
v_call: TRBV10-2
cdr3_length: 16
cdr3_aa: CASSEPGGGTVGELFF

j_call: TRBJ2-1
v_call: TRBV19
cdr3_length: 15
cdr3_aa: CASRTSGGSYNEQFF

j_call: TRBJ1-2
v_call: TRBV7-2
cdr3_length: 15
cdr3_aa: CASSLGQNPNYGYTF

j_call: TRBJ1-4
v_call: TRBV7-9
cdr3_length: 13
cdr3_aa: CASSLRSDEKLFF